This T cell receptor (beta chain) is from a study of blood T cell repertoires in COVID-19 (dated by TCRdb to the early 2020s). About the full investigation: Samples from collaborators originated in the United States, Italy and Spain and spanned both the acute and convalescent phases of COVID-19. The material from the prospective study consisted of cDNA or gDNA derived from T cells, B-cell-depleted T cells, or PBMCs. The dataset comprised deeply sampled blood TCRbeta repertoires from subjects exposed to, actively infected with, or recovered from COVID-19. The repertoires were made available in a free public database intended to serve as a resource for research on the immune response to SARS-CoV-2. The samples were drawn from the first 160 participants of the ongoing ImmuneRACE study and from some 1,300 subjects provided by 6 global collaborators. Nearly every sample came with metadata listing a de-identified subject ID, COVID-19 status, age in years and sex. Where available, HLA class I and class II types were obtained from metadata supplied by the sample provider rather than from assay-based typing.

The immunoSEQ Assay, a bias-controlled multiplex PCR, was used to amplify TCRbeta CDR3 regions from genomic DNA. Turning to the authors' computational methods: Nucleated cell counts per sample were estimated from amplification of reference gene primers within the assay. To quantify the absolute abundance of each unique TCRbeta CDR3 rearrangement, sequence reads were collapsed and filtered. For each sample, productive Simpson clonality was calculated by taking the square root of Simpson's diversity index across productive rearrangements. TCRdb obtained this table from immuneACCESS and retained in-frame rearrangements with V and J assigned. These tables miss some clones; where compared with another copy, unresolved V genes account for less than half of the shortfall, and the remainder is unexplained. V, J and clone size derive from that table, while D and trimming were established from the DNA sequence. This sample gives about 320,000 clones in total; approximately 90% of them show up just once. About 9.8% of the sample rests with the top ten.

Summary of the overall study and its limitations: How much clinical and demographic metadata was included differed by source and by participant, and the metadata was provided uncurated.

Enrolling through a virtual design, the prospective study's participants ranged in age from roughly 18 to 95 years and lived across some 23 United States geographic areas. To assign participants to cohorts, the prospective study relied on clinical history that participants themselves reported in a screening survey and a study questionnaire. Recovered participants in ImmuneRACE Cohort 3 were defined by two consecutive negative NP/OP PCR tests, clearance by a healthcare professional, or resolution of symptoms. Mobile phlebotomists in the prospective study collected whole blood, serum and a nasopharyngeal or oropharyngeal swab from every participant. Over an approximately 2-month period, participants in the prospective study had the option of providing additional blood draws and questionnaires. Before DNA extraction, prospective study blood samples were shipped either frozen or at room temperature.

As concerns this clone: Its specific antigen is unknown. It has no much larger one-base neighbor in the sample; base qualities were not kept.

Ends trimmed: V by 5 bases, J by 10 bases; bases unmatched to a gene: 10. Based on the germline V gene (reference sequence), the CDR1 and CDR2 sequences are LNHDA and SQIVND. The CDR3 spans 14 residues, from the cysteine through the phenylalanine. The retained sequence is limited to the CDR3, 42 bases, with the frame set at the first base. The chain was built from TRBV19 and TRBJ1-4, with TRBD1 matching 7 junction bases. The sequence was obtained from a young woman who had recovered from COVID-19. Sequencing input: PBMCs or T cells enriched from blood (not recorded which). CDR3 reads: CASSVDRAKGKLFF. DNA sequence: TGTGCCAGTAGTGTCGACAGGGCCAAGGGAAAACTGTTTTTT.